This passage covers 16 T cell receptor beta chains from one sample sequenced in a study of T cells in Graves' hyperthyroidism and ophthalmopathy. Template material for amplifying TCR beta CDR3 regions consisted of RNA transcripts. The HTBI set primed first-round TCR CDR3 RT-PCR. Each CDR3 protein gets one entry after TCRdb re-called the multiplex PCR reads with MiXCR. The data show around 400,000 distinct CDR3 sequences, roughly 15% seen once. Sample: blood. All receptors come from a woman aged 55 to 70 with Graves' ophthalmopathy.

J is TRBJ2-2 and V is TRBV7-6, with 11 bases matching TRBD2. The CDR3 extends over 16 amino acids. Germline CDR1 is SGHVS and CDR2 is FNYEAQ. V gave up 7 bases and J gave up 3 bases; unmatched junction bases: 7. The CDR3 region is CASTELAGDYTGELFF. CDR3 DNA: TGTGCCAGCACCGAACTAGCGGGAGATTACACCGGGGAGCTGTTTTTT.

In its sample, this clonotype was seen a few times. The chain joins TRBV20-1 to TRBJ2-3; 7 bases are a match to TRBD2. The CDR3 is 14 residues long. Germline lookup yields CDR1 DFQATT and CDR2 SNEGSKA (reference sequence). Trimming cost V 1 base and J 4 bases; bases outside gene matches: 5. The CDR3 region has the DNA TGCAGTGCTAGAGGCGGGGAGGGCCCAGATACGCAGTATTTT. Translation gives CSARGGEGPDTQYF.

This clonotype showed up many times. The rearrangement uses TRBV7-2 and TRBJ1-2, with D possibly TRBD1 on 5 matching bases. V lost 4 bases to trimming and J lost 8 bases, with 14 bases between them. Germline CDR1 is SGHTA and CDR2 is FQGNSA. CDR3 length equals 13 residues. The CDR3 nucleotides read TGTGCCAGCAGCTCAATCGGGGGTCGGGGCTACACCTTC. It encodes CASSSIGGRGYTF.

The chain couples TRBV5-1 to TRBJ2-5; TRBD1 matches 7 bases. Trimming removed 4 bases from V and 5 bases from J; junction bases left unmatched: 11. CDR1 is SGHRS and CDR2 is YFSETQ in the germline V gene. CDR3 size: 15 residues. CDR3 bases: TGCGCCAGCAGCCCCGGCGTCAGGGGGACGGAGACCCAGTACTTC. Protein sequence: CASSPGVRGTETQYF.

In its sample, this clonotype was seen many times. This chain links TRBV5-1 with TRBJ2-1; 7 positions match TRBD2. The length of the CDR3 is 14 residues. Looked up from germline, CDR1 is SGHRS and CDR2 is YFSETQ. V dropped 4 bases and J dropped 5; count of bases not matched to a gene: 6. The CDR3 DNA reads as TGCGCCAGCAGCCGCGGGGACTACAACAATGAGCAGTTCTTC. This codes for CASSRGDYNNEQFF. The full variable domain, with the rest looked up from reference TRBV5-1 and TRBJ2-1, is KAGVTQTPRYLIKTRGQQVTLSCSPISGHRSVSWYQQTPGQGLQFLFEYFSETQRNKGNFPGRFSGRQFSNSRSEMNVSTLELGDSALYLCASSRGDYNNEQFFGPGTRLTVL.

The chain joins TRBV28 to TRBJ1-1; 9 positions agree with TRBD1. V shed 6 bases and J 1 base; nucleotides not matched to a gene: 9. Looked up from germline, CDR1 is MDHEN and CDR2 is SYDVKM. The CDR3 runs 16 residues. This CDR3 reads CASRGVQGARNTEAFF. In DNA form, the CDR3 reads TGTGCCAGCAGAGGAGTACAGGGGGCACGGAACACTGAAGCTTTCTTT. Combining the CDR3 with reference TRBV28 and TRBJ1-1 gives the whole variable domain DVKVTQSSRYLVKRTGEKVFLECVQDMDHENMFWYRQDPGLGLRLIYFSYDVKMKEKGDIPEGYSVSREKKERFSLILESASTNQTSMYLCASRGVQGARNTEAFFGQGTRLTVV.

This clonotype was recorded a few times. J is TRBJ2-3 and V is TRBV5-1; 9 bases are shared with TRBD1. The germline V gene encodes CDR1 SGHRS and CDR2 YFSETQ. This CDR3 has 15 residues. V was clipped by 5 bases and J by 0 bases; unmatched bases: 4. The CDR3 bases are TGCGCCAGCAGGACCGGGACAGGGAGCACAGATACGCAGTATTTT. It translates to CASRTGTGSTDTQYF. Together with reference TRBV5-1 and TRBJ2-3, the CDR3 gives the full variable domain: KAGVTQTPRYLIKTRGQQVTLSCSPISGHRSVSWYQQTPGQGLQFLFEYFSETQRNKGNFPGRFSGRQFSNSRSEMNVSTLELGDSALYLCASRTGTGSTDTQYFGPGTRLTVL.

V usage is TRBV12-5 and J usage is TRBJ1-1; 7 nucleotides agree with TRBD1. J gave up 0 bases and V 5 bases, and 18 bases lay outside the gene matches. Germline V gives CDR1 LGHNT, CDR2 FRNRAP. The CDR3 sequence is 19 residues long. As DNA, the CDR3 is TGTGCTAGTGGTCCGCATTTAACCCCGGGACAGTACGTGAACACTGAAGCTTTCTTT. Protein: CASGPHLTPGQYVNTEAFF. Using reference TRBV12-5 and TRBJ1-1 for the parts outside the CDR3, the full variable domain is DARVTQTPRHKVTEMGQEVTMRCQPILGHNTVFWYRQTMMQGLELLAYFRNRAPLDDSGMPKDRFSAEMPDATLATLKIQPSEPRDSAVYFCASGPHLTPGQYVNTEAFFGQGTRLTVV.

This clonotype was detected a few times. The chain recombines TRBV28 with TRBJ2-2; D may be TRBD1 (5 bases). The CDR3 covers 14 residues. CDR1 and CDR2 from the germline V gene are MDHEN and SYDVKM. Trimming pared 7 bases from V and 5 bases from J, leaving 14 bases between. The CDR3 DNA sequence: TGTGCCAGCATTCAGGGCGGTGGGACCGGGGAGCTGTTTTTT. Residues: CASIQGGGTGELFF. The whole variable domain, remainder taken from reference TRBV28 and TRBJ2-2, is DVKVTQSSRYLVKRTGEKVFLECVQDMDHENMFWYRQDPGLGLRLIYFSYDVKMKEKGDIPEGYSVSREKKERFSLILESASTNQTSMYLCASIQGGGTGELFFGEGSRLTVL.

This clonotype showed up just a few times. The chain carries TRBV2 and TRBJ2-2, with D possibly being TRBD1 or TRBD2 (6 bases each). V was cut by 2 bases and J by 4 bases, with 11 bases left in between. In germline, CDR1 is SNHLY, CDR2 FYNNEI. The CDR3 length is 15 residues. This CDR3 reads CASSEKGGSTGELFF. The CDR3 bases are TGTGCCAGCAGTGAAAAGGGGGGAAGCACCGGGGAGCTGTTTTTT. Drawing the rest from reference TRBV2 and TRBJ2-2, the complete variable domain is EPEVTQTPSHQVTQMGQEVILRCVPISNHLYFYWYRQILGQKVEFLVSFYNNEISEKSEIFDDQFSVERPDGSNFTLKIRSTKLEDSAMYFCASSEKGGSTGELFFGEGSRLTVL.

This clonotype came up many times. The chain is built from TRBV5-1 and TRBJ1-4, with D uncertain. CDR1 is SGHRS, CDR2 YFSETQ, per germline. V was trimmed by 1 base and J by 4 bases, leaving 8 bases between them. CDR3 length equals 14 residues. The CDR3 nucleotides read TGCGCCAGCAGCTTGCGCGGTCTTAATGAAAAACTGTTTTTT. It is translated as CASSLRGLNEKLFF.

The rearrangement links TRBV10-1 to TRBJ2-1; no clear D gene. Looked up from germline, CDR1 is WNHNN and CDR2 is SYGVQD (reference sequence). This CDR3 is built from 11 residues. The V gene lost 0 bases and the J gene lost 10 bases, with 4 bases spanning the gap. The CDR3 protein is CASSESGEQFF. CDR3 sequence (DNA): TGCGCCAGCAGTGAGTCTGGGGAGCAGTTCTTC.

This clonotype was seen many times. The gene calls are TRBV30 and TRBJ2-3; no clear D. The CDR3 length is 14 residues. Germline V gene data show CDR1 as GTSNPN and CDR2 as SVGIG (reference sequence). V dropped 2 bases and J dropped 1 base, with 10 bases sitting between them. CDR3: CAWSLVLRTDTQYF. Here the CDR3 DNA reads TGTGCCTGGAGTCTAGTGCTCCGCACAGATACGCAGTATTTT.

This clonotype was seen only a few times. A much larger clone lies one base from this, so it may be a read error. The J gene is TRBJ2-3, the V gene TRBV7-2; 8 nucleotides align to TRBD2. The germline V gene encodes CDR1 SGHTA and CDR2 FQGNSA. This CDR3 contains 18 residues. V lost 4 bases and J lost 0; bases outside the gene matches: 12. The CDR3 loop reads CASSSRRASGPSTDTQYF. Here the CDR3 DNA reads TGTGCCAGCAGCTCCCGCCGGGCTAGCGGGCCTAGCACAGATACGCAGTATTTT.

This clonotype was recorded at least ten times. One end of the junction varies from germline; a read error may be responsible. The chain links TRBV6-5 to TRBJ2-7, with 8 bases identical to TRBD1. Germline CDR1 MNHEY, CDR2 SVGAGI. The CDR3 loop spans 15 amino acids. CDR3 in amino acids: CASSYSRDRSYEQYF. The CDR3 DNA reads TGTGCCAGCAGCTACTCCCGGGACAGGAGCTACGAGCAGTACTTC.

This clonotype has a count of ten or more. V and J are TRBV28 and TRBJ2-1, with D unresolved. Germline CDR1 and CDR2: MDHEN and SYDVKM. With 7 bases removed from V and 0 bases from J, the gap between germline ends came to 10 bases. The CDR3 is 14 residues long. CDR3 amino acids: CASMAKSSYNEQFF. DNA for the CDR3: TGTGCCAGCATGGCCAAGAGCTCCTACAATGAGCAGTTCTTC.